This T cell receptor beta chain was observed in a study of T cell repertoires in cytomegalovirus infection (dated by TCRdb to the late 2010s). Background on the whole study: Because public TCR beta signatures pointed to carriage of CMV infection together with the matching HLA type, the HLA type of each donor mattered for the analysis.

Points on this clonotype: Which antigen it targets is not known. No quality values exist for individual bases; no much larger clone is one base distant.

Results and caveats for the whole study, not just this receptor: The ex vivo response was dominated by HLA-C-restricted CMV-specific TCR beta clonotypes, which also provided the single most frequent clonotype in two of eight donors. In both this cohort and an independent approximately 370-donor cohort, the cumulative frequency of public TCR beta family members distinguished carriers of CMV infection plus the relevant HLA type.

Unmatched junction bases come to 2, with V trimmed by 4 bases and J by 6 bases. From the germline V gene, CDR1 is LGHNA and CDR2 is YSLEER. The CDR3 numbers 13 residues from cysteine through phenylalanine. Here the CDR3 DNA is all that survives: 39 bases in frame from base 1. Sequencing relied on an Illumina HiSeq 1500. TCRdb's own reprocessing of the public reads used fastp at Q25 and MiXCR and kept productive beta chains. When rows share a CDR3 protein, they turn into one entry using the most common DNA and genes. The table for this sample lists around 43,000 distinct CDR3 sequences; 20% of them were counted only once. The ten most abundant clones make up about a fifth of the sample.

The chain is made from TRBV4-3 and TRBJ1-2; TRBD1 agrees with 10 junctional bases. The source of this sequence is a human donor in good health (CMV status not recorded). Some clones in this sample may be carry-over from other donors' samples. The sequenced sample was PBMCs, sequenced either directly or after in vitro stimulation (not recorded which). The CDR3 in this case is CASSLGQGDGYTF. The DNA is as follows: TGCGCCAGCAGCCTCGGACAGGGGGATGGCTACACCTTC.